The text below deals with one TCR beta chain. Original data processing: For nucleated cells, counts were estimated from reference gene primer amplification. TCRdb keeps only in-frame clones here, not all; method: immunoSEQ multiplex PCR. V and J calls and clone size are as listed in that table; D and trimming were resolved from the DNA. The table records about 99,000 clones, about 83% of them present only once. The entry originates in a study of blood T cell repertoires in COVID-19. Background on the study: Whether acute or convalescent, the COVID-19 samples came from the United States, Italy and Spain. T cells, B-cell-depleted T cells, or PBMCs supplied cDNA or gDNA.

This CDR3 region has 16 residues. CDR1 is LGHNA and CDR2 is YNFKEQ in the germline V gene. The V gene end was trimmed by 4 bases and the J gene end by 5 bases; junction bases not matched to a gene: 11. The receptor comes from a man in his 70s with active or convalescent COVID-19. The sequencing input was peripheral blood. The rearrangement links TRBV4-2 to TRBJ1-2; TRBD1 matches 9 bases. The CDR3 DNA is TGTGCCAGCAGCCTTTTAGGGACAGGGTCCTTTTATGGCTACACCTTC. Translation gives CASSLLGTGSFYGYTF.